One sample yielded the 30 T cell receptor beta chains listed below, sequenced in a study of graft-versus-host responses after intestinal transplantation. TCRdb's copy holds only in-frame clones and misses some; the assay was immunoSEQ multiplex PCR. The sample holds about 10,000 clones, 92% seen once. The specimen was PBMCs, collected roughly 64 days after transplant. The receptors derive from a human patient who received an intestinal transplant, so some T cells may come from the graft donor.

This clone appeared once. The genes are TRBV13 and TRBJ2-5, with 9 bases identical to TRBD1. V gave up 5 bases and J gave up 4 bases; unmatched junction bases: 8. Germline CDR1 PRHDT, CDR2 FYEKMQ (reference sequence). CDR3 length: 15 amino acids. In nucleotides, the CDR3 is TGTGCCAGCAGCCCTTCGGACAGGGGCGTAGAGACCCAGTACTTC. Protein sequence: CASSPSDRGVETQYF.

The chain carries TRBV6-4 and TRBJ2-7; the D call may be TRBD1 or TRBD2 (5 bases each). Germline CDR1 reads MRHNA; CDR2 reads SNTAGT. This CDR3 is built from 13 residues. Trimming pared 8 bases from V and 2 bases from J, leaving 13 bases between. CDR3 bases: TGTGCCAGCGGCGGGCAGGGAACCTACGAGCAGTACTTC. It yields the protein CASGGQGTYEQYF.

The CDR3 DNA sequence: TGTGCCAGTAGTATCACCGGGGGCTCTGGAAACACCATATATTTT. This encodes CASSITGGSGNTIYF. The chain combines TRBV19 with TRBJ1-3, with D perhaps TRBD1 (5 bases). From germline, CDR1 is LNHDA and CDR2 SQIVND (reference sequence). Trimming removed 3 bases at V and 0 bases at J, with 9 bases between. This CDR3 is 15 amino acids long.

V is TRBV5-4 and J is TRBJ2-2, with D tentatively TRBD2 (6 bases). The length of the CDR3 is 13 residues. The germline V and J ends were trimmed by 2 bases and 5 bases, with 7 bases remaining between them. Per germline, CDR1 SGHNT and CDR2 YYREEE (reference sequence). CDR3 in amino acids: CASSFSGTGELFF. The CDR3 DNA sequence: TGTGCCAGCAGCTTTAGCGGTACCGGGGAGCTGTTTTTT.

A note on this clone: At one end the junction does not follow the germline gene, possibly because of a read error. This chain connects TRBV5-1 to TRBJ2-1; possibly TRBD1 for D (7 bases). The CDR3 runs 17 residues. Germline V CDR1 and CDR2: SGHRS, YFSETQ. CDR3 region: CASNLVMWRGPYNEQFF. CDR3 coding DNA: TGCGCCAGCAACTTGGTGATGTGGAGGGGGCCCTACAATGAGCAGTTCTTC.

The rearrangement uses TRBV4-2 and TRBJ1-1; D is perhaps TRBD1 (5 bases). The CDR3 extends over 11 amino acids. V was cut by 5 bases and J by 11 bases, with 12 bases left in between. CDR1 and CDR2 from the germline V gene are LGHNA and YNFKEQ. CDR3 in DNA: TGTGCCAGCAGCTTTCTAGGGGAGGCTTTCTTT. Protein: CASSFLGEAFF.

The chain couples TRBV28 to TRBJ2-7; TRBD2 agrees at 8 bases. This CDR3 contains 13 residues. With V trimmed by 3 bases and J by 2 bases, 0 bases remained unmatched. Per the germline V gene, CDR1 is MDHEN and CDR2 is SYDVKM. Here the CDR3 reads CASSFGRAYEQYF. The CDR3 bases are TGTGCCAGCAGTTTCGGGAGGGCCTACGAGCAGTACTTC.

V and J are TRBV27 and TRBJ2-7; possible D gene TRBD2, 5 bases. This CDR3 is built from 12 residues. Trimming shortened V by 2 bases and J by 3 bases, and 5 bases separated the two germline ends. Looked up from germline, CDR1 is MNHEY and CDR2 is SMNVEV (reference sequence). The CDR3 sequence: CASSLSGYEQYF. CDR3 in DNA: TGTGCCAGCAGTTTAAGCGGCTACGAGCAGTACTTC.

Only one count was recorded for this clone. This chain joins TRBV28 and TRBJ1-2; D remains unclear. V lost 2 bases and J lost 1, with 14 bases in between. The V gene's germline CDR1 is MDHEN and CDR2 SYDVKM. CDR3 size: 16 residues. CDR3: CASSLILHGINYGYTF. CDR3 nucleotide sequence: TGTGCCAGCAGTTTAATTCTCCATGGAATTAACTATGGCTACACCTTC.

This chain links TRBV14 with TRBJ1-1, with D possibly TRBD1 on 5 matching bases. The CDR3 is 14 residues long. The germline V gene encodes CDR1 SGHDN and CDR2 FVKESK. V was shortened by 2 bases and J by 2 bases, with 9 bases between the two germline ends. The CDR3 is CASSQPQVNTEAFF. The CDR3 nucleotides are TGTGCCAGCAGCCAACCACAGGTAAACACTGAAGCTTTCTTT.

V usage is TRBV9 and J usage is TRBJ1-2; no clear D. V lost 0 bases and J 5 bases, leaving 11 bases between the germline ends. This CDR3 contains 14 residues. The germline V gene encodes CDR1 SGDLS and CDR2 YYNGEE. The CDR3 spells CASSVGAAAYGYTF. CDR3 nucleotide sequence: TGTGCCAGCAGCGTAGGGGCAGCCGCTTATGGCTACACCTTC.

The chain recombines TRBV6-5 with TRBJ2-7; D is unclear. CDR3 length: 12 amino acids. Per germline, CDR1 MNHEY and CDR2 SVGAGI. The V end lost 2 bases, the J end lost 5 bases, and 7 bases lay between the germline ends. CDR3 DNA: TGTGCCAGCAGTTACACCTACAACGAGCAGTACTTC. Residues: CASSYTYNEQYF.

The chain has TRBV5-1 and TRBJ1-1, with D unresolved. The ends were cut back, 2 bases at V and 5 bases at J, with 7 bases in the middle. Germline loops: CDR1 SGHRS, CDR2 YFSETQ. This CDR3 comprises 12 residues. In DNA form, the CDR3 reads TGCGCCAGCAGCTTTCGGGGAACTGAAGCTTTCTTT. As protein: CASSFRGTEAFF.

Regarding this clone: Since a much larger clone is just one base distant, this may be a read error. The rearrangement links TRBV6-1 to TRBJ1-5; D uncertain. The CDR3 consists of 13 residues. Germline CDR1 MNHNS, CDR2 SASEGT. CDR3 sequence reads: CACSEYASQPQHF. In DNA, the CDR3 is TGTGCCTGCAGTGAATATGCATCTCAGCCCCAGCATTTT.

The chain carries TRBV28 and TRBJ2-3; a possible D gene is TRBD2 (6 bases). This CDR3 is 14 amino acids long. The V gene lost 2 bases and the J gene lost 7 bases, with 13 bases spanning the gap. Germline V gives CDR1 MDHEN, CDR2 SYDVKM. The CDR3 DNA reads TGTGCCAGCAGTTTAAGTAATGCGGGGAATACGCAGTATTTT. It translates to CASSLSNAGNTQYF.

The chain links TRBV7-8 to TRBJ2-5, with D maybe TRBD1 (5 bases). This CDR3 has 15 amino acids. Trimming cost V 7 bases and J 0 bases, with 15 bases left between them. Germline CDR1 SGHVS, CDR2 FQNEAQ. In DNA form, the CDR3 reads TGTGCCAGCACCCAGTCCCGGACATACCAAGAGACCCAGTACTTC. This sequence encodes CASTQSRTYQETQYF.

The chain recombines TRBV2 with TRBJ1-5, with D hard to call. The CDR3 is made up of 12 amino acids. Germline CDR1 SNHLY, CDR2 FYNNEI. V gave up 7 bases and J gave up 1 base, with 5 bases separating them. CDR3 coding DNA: TGTGCCAGCAAAGGCAGCAATCAGCCCCAGCATTTT. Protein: CASKGSNQPQHF.

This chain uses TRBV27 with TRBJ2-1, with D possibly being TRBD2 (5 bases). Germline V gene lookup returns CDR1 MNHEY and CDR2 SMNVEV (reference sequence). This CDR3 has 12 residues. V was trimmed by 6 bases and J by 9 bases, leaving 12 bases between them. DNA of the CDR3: TGTGCCAGCAGCCTCGGAGGAAGTGAGCAGTTCTTC. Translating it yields CASSLGGSEQFF.

The CDR3 sequence is CASSDSGRIQETQYF. The DNA for the CDR3 is TGTGCCAGCAGCGATAGCGGGAGGATCCAAGAGACCCAGTACTTC. This chain connects TRBV9 to TRBJ2-5; TRBD2 matches at 10 bases. Germline lookup yields CDR1 SGDLS and CDR2 YYNGEE. The CDR3 runs 15 residues. After removal of 3 bases from V and 1 base from J, the junction contained 3 bases not matched to a gene.

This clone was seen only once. CDR3 residues: CATSRDVLTSGMNEQYF. The DNA for the CDR3 is TGTGCCACCAGCAGAGATGTTCTGACTAGCGGGATGAACGAGCAGTACTTC. The chain links TRBV15 to TRBJ2-7; TRBD2 matches at 11 bases. The CDR3 runs 17 residues. Germline CDR1 reads LNHNV; CDR2 reads YYDKDF (reference sequence). With V trimmed by 0 bases and J by 5 bases, 9 bases remained unmatched.

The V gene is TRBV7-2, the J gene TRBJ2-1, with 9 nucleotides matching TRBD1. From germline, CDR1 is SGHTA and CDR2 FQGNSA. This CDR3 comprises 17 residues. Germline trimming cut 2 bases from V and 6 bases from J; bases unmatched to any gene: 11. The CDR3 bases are TGTGCCAGCAGCTTAAGGGCGTGGGGGACAGGGACCAATGAGCAGTTCTTC. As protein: CASSLRAWGTGTNEQFF.

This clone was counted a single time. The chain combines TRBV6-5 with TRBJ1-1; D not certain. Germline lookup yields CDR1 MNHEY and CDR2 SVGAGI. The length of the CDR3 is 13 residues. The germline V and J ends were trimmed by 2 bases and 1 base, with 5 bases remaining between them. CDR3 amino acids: CASSYQTNTEAFF. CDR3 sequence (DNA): TGTGCCAGCAGTTACCAAACGAACACTGAAGCTTTCTTT.

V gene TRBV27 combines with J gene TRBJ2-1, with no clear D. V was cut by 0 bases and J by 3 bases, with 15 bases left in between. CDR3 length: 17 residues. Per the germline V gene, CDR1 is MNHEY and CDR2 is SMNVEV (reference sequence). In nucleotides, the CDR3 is TGTGCCAGCAGTTTATCCGGTGGAGACGGCTACTACAATGAGCAGTTCTTC. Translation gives CASSLSGGDGYYNEQFF.

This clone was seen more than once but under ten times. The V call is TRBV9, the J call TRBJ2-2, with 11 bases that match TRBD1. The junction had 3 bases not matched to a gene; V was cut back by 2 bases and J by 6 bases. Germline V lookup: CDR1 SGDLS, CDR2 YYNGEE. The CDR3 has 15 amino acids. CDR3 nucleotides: TGTGCCAGCAGCGTGGGACAGGGGGTGGCCGGGGAGCTGTTTTTT. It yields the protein CASSVGQGVAGELFF.

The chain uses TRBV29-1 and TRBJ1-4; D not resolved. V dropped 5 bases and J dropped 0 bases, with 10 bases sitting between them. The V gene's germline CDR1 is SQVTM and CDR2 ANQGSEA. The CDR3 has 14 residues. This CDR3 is CSVSHTATNEKLFF. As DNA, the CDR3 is TGCAGCGTTAGTCACACGGCAACTAATGAAAAACTGTTTTTT.

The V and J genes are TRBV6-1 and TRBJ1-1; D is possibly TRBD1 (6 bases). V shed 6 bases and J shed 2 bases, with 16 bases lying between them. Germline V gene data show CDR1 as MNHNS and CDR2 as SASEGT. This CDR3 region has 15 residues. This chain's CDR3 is CASRLGWTVNTEAFF. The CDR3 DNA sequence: TGTGCCAGCAGATTGGGGTGGACAGTTAACACTGAAGCTTTCTTT.

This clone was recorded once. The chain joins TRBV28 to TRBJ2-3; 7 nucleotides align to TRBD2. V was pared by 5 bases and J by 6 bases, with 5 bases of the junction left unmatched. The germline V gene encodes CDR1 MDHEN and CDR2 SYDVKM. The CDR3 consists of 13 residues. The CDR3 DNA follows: TGTGCCAGCAGTAGCGGGATGGGGGATACGCAGTATTTT. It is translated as CASSSGMGDTQYF.

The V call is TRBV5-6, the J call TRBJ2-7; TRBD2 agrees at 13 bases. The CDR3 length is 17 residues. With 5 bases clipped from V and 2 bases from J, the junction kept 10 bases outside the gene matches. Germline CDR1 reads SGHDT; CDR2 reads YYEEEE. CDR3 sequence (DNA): TGTGCCAGCAGGAAACTAGCGGGAGGGCCTAGGGCCTACGAGCAGTACTTC. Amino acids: CASRKLAGGPRAYEQYF.

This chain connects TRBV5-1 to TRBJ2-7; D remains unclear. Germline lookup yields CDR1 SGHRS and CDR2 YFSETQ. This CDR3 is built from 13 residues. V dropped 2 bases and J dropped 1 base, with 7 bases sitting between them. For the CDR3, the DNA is TGCGCCAGCAGCTTTAGAAGTTCCTACGAGCAGTACTTC. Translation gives CASSFRSSYEQYF.

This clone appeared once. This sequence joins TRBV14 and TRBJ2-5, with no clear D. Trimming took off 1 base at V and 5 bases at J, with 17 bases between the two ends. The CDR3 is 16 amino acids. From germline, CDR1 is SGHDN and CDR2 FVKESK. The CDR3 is CASSQGWAPGVETQYF. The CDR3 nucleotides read TGTGCCAGCAGCCAAGGTTGGGCCCCAGGTGTGGAGACCCAGTACTTC.